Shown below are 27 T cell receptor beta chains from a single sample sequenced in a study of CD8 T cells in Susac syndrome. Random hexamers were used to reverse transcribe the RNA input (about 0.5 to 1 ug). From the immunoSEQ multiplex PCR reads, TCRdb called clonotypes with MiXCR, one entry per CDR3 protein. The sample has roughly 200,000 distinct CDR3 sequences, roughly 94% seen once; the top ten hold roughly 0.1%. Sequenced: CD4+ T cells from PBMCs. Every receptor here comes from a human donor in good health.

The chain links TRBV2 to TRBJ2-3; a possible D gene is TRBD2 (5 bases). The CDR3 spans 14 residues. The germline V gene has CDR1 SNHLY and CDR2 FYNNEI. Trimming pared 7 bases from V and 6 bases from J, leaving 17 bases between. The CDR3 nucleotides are TGTGCCAGCATATACGGGGATTGGGCCGATACGCAGTATTTT. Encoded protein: CASIYGDWADTQYF.

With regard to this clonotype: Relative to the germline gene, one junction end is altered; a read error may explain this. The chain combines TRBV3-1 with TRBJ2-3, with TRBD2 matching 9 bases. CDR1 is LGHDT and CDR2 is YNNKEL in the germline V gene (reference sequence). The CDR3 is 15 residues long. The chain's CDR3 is CASSQDVIAGDAQYF. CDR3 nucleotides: TGTGCCAGCAGCCAAGATGTGATAGCGGGAGATGCGCAGTATTTT.

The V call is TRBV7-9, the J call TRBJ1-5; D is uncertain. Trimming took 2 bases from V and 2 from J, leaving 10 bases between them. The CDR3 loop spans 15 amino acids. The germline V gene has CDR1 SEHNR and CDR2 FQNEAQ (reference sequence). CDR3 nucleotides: TGTGCCAGCAGCTTATTAAGCTCCGGCAATCAGCCCCAGCATTTT. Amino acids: CASSLLSSGNQPQHF.

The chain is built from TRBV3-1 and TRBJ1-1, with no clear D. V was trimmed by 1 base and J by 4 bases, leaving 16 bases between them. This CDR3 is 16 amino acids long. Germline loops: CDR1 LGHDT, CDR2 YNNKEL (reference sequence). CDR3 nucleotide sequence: TGTGCCAGCAGCCAAGGGGTGTGGGATCTTGGCACTGAAGCTTTCTTT. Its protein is CASSQGVWDLGTEAFF.

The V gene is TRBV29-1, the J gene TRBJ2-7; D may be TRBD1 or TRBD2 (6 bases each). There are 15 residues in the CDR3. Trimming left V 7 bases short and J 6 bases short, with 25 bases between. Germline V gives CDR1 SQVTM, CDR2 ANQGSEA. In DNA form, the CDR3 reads TGCAGCGCCGGAGTGGGCCAGGGGACTGTCTCCGAGCAGTACTTC. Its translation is CSAGVGQGTVSEQYF.

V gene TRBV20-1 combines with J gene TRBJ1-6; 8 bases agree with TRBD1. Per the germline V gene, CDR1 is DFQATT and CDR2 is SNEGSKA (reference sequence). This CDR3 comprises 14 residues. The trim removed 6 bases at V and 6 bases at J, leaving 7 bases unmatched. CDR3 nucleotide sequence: TGCAGTGCCTCCCCGGGACAGGTTAATTCACCCCTCCACTTT. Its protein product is CSASPGQVNSPLHF.

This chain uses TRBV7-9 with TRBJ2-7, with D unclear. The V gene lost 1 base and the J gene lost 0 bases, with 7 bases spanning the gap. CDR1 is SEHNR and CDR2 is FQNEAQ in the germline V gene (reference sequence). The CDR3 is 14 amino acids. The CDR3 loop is CASSLDASSYEQYV. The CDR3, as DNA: TGTGCCAGCAGCTTAGATGCCAGCTCCTACGAGCAGTACGTC.

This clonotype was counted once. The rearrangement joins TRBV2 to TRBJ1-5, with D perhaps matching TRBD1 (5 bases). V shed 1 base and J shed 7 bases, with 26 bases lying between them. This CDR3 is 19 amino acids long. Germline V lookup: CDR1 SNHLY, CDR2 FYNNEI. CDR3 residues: CASSEGYRQVIIAYQPQHF. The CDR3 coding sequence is TGTGCCAGCAGTGAAGGGTACAGGCAGGTGATTATAGCATACCAGCCCCAGCATTTT.

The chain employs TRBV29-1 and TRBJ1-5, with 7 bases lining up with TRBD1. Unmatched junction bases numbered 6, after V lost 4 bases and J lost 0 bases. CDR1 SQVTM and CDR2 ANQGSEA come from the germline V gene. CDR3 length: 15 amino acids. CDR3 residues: CSVGEQGTSNQPQHF. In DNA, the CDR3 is TGCAGCGTTGGGGAACAGGGGACTAGCAATCAGCCCCAGCATTTT.

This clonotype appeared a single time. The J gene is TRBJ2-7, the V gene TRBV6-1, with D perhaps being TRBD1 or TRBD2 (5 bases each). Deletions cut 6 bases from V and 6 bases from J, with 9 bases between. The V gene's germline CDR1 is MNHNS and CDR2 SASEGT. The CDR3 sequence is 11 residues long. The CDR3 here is CASRGPLEQYF. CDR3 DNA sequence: TGTGCCAGCAGGGGACCCCTCGAGCAGTACTTC.

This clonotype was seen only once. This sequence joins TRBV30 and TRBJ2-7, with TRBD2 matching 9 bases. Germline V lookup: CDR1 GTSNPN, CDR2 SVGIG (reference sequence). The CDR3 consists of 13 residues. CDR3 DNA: TGTGCTTGTCTAGCGGGGAGCTCCTACGAGCAGTACGTC. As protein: CACLAGSSYEQYV.

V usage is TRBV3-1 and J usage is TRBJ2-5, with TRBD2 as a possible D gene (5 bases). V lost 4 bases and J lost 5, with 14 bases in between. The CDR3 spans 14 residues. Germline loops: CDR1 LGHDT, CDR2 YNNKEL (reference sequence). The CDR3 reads CASSPQGGFETQYF. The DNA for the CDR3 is TGTGCCAGCAGCCCCCAAGGAGGTTTCGAGACCCAGTACTTC.

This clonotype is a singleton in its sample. The CDR3 bases are TGTGCCAGCAGTGATATACAGGGTGGGCCCCAGCATTTT. Translating gives CASSDIQGGPQHF. The chain carries TRBV25-1 and TRBJ1-5; perhaps TRBD1 as D (6 bases). Germline CDR1 reads MGHDK; CDR2 reads SYGVNS. The CDR3 has 13 residues. V lost 3 bases and J 9 bases, leaving 12 bases between the germline ends.

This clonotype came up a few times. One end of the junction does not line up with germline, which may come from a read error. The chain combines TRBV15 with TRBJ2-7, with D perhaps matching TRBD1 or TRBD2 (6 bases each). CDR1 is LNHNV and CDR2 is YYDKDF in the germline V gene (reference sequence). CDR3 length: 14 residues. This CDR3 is CATGRGTGGYEQYF. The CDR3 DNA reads TGTGCCACCGGCAGGGGCACCGGGGGCTACGAGCAGTACTTC.

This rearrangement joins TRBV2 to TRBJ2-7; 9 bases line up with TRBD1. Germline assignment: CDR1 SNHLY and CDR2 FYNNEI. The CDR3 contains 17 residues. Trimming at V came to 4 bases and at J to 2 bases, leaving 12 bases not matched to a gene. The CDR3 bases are TGTGCCAGCAGTGCTCACAGGGGGCAAATATCGCCCTACGAGCAGTACTTC. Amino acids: CASSAHRGQISPYEQYF.

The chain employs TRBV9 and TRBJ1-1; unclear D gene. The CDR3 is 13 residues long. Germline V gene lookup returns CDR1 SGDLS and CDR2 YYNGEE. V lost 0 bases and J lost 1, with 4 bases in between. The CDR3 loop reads CASSVARNTEAFF. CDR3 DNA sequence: TGTGCCAGCAGCGTAGCTCGGAACACTGAAGCTTTCTTT.

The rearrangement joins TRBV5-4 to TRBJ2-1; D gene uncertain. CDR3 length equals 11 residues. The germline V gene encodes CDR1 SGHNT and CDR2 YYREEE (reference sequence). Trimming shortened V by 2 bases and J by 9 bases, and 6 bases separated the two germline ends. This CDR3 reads CASSFSREQFF. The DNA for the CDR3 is TGTGCCAGCAGCTTTAGTCGTGAGCAGTTCTTC.

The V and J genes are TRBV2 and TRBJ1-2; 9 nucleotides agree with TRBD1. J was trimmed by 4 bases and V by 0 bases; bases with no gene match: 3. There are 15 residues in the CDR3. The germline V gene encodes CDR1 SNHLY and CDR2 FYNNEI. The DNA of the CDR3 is TGTGCCAGCAGTGAAGCGGGGGACAGGGCCTATGGCTACACCTTC. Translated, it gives CASSEAGDRAYGYTF.

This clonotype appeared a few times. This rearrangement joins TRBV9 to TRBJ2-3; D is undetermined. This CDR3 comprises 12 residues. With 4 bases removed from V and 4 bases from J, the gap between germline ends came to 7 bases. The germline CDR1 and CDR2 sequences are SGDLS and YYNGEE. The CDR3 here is CASSYQADTQYF. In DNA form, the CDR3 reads TGTGCCAGCAGCTATCAAGCAGATACGCAGTATTTT.

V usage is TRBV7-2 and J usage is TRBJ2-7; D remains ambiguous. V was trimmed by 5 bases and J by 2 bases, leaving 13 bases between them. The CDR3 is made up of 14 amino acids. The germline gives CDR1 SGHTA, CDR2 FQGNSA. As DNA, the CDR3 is TGTGCCAGCAGCCTTCTGACCGTTACCTACGAGCAGTACTTC. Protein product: CASSLLTVTYEQYF.

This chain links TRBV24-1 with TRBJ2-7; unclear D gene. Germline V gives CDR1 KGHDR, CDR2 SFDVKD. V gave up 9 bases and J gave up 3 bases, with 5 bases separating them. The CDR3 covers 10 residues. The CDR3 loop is CATRNYEQYV. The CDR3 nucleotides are TGTGCCACCCGGAACTACGAGCAGTACGTC.

The CDR3 reads CASSNTGRWYYEQYF. DNA for the CDR3: TGTGCCAGCAGTAACACAGGGCGTTGGTACTACGAGCAGTACTTC. The chain couples TRBV6-2 or TRBV6-3 to TRBJ2-7, with D possibly matching TRBD1 (6 bases). Looked up from germline, CDR1 is MNHEY and CDR2 is SVGEGT. The CDR3 loop spans 15 amino acids. Deletions cut 5 bases from V and 3 bases from J, with 17 bases between.

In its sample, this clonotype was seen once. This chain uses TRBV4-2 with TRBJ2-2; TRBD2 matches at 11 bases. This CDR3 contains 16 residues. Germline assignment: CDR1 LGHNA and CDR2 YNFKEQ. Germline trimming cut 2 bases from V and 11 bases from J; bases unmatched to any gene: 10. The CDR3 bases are TGTGCCAGCAGCCAACAACTAGCGGGGGCCTCAGGAGAGCTGTTTTTT. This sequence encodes CASSQQLAGASGELFF.

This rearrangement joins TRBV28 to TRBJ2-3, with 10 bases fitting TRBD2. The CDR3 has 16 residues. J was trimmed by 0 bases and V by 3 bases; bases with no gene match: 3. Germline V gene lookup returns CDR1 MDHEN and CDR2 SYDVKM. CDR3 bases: TGTGCCAGCAGTTTTCTACTAGCGGGGAGCACAGATACGCAGTATTTT. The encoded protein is CASSFLLAGSTDTQYF.

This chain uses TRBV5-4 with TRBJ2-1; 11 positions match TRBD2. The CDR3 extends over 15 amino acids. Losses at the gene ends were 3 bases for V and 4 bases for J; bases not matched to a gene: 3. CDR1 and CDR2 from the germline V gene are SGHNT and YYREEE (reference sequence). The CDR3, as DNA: TGTGCCAGCAGCTCTAGCGGGGGGACTTACAATGAGCAGTTCTTC. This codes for CASSSSGGTYNEQFF. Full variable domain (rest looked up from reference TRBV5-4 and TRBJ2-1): ETGVTQSPTHLIKTRGQQVTLRCSSQSGHNTVSWYQQALGQGPQFIFQYYREEENGRGNFPPRFSGLQFPNYSSELNVNALELDDSALYLCASSSSGGTYNEQFFGPGTRLTVL.

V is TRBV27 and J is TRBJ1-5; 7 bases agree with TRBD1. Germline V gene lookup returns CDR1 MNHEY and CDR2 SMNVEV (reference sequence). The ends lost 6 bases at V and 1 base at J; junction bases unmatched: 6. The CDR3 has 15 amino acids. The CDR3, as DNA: TGTGCCAGCAGCCGGGACAGACTGAGCAATCAGCCCCAGCATTTT. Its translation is CASSRDRLSNQPQHF.

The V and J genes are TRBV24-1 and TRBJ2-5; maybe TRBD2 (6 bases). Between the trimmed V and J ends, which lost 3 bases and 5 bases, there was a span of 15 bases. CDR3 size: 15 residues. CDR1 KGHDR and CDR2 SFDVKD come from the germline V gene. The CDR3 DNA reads TGTGCCACCAGTGATGCGGCGGAGGGTGGGGAGACCCAGTACTTC. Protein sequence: CATSDAAEGGETQYF.